The rows below give T cell receptor beta chains drawn from one sample of a study of blood T cell repertoires in COVID-19. Here immunoSEQ multiplex PCR was the method, and the copy in TCRdb shows in-frame clones only, minus some. Counted here are more than 110,000 clones, about three quarters occurring once; the ten biggest clones make up 4.5% to 5%. Sequencing used peripheral blood. Receptor source: a woman older than 75 with active or convalescent COVID-19. Each CDR3 is given with its conserved first and last residue. Fields, in order: J gene, D gene, clone size, V gene, CDR3 protein, CDR3 DNA. D genes are given only for firm matches. Only some rows state a clone size, as once, few, many or a class for expanded clones.

J gene: TRBJ1-1; D gene: -; clone size: -; V gene: TRBV9; CDR3 protein: CASSVAAIGANTEAFF; CDR3 DNA: TGTGCCAGCAGCGTAGCAGCCATAGGAGCGAACACTGAAGCTTTCTTT
J gene: TRBJ2-5; D gene: TRBD2; clone size: few; V gene: TRBV30; CDR3 protein: CAWSVPGGAETQYF; CDR3 DNA: TGTGCCTGGAGTGTCCCGGGAGGAGCGGAGACCCAGTACTTC
J gene: TRBJ1-5; D gene: TRBD1; clone size: -; V gene: TRBV19; CDR3 protein: CASSTGQVLQPQHF; CDR3 DNA: TGTGCCAGTAGTACCGGACAGGTTCTACAGCCCCAGCATTTT
J gene: TRBJ2-7; D gene: TRBD2; clone size: -; V gene: TRBV6-2/TRBV6-3; CDR3 protein: CASSYSGGYSEQYF; CDR3 DNA: TGTGCCAGCAGTTACTCCGGGGGGTACTCCGAGCAGTACTTC
J gene: TRBJ1-4; D gene: TRBD1; clone size: -; V gene: TRBV18; CDR3 protein: CASSPFLGQGIEKLFF; CDR3 DNA: TGTGCCAGCTCACCGTTTCTGGGACAGGGCATTGAAAAACTGTTTTTT
J gene: TRBJ2-7; D gene: TRBD2; clone size: -; V gene: TRBV12-3/TRBV12-4; CDR3 protein: CASRLAGPYEQYF; CDR3 DNA: TGTGCCAGCAGGCTAGCGGGGCCCTACGAGCAGTACTTC
J gene: TRBJ1-2; D gene: -; clone size: medium-sized; V gene: TRBV28; CDR3 protein: CASSLWGKGGYGYTF; CDR3 DNA: TGTGCCAGCAGTTTGTGGGGAAAGGGCGGGTATGGCTACACCTTC
J gene: TRBJ1-3; D gene: -; clone size: few; V gene: TRBV4-1; CDR3 protein: CASSQVPGNTIYF; CDR3 DNA: TGCGCCAGCAGCCAAGTTCCAGGAAACACCATATATTTT
J gene: TRBJ2-1; D gene: TRBD1; clone size: -; V gene: TRBV6-4; CDR3 protein: CASSDTGGAFVEQFF; CDR3 DNA: TGTGCCAGCAGTGATACAGGGGGCGCTTTCGTTGAGCAGTTCTTC
J gene: TRBJ1-2; D gene: -; clone size: once; V gene: TRBV28; CDR3 protein: CASSLELGALNSYTF; CDR3 DNA: TGTGCCAGCAGTTTAGAACTGGGGGCGCTTAATAGCTACACCTTC
J gene: TRBJ1-3; D gene: -; clone size: few; V gene: TRBV6-5; CDR3 protein: CASSPQGPSGNTIYF; CDR3 DNA: TGTGCCAGCAGTCCACAGGGCCCCTCTGGAAACACCATATATTTT
J gene: TRBJ1-1; D gene: -; clone size: -; V gene: TRBV18; CDR3 protein: CASSLGLGTEAFF; CDR3 DNA: TGTGCCAGCTCACTGGGGCTGGGCACTGAAGCTTTCTTT
J gene: TRBJ1-4; D gene: -; clone size: few; V gene: TRBV5-6; CDR3 protein: CASSLDGTGEKLFF; CDR3 DNA: TGTGCCAGCAGCTTAGATGGGACTGGCGAAAAACTGTTTTTT
J gene: TRBJ1-4; D gene: -; clone size: -; V gene: TRBV19; CDR3 protein: CASTARGRNNEKLFF; CDR3 DNA: TGTGCCAGTACGGCCAGGGGTCGAAACAATGAAAAACTGTTTTTT
J gene: TRBJ2-1; D gene: -; clone size: -; V gene: TRBV15; CDR3 protein: CATSRQRPNEQFF; CDR3 DNA: TGTGCCACCAGCAGGCAGCGTCCCAATGAGCAGTTCTTC
J gene: TRBJ1-4; D gene: -; clone size: -; V gene: TRBV4-3; CDR3 protein: CASSQDPTGRQIF; CDR3 DNA: TGCGCCAGCAGCCAAGATCCTACGGGTCGTCAGATTTTT
J gene: TRBJ2-7; D gene: -; clone size: -; V gene: TRBV7-9; CDR3 protein: CASRPRGSSYEQYF; CDR3 DNA: TGTGCCAGCAGGCCCCGGGGGAGCTCCTACGAGCAGTACTTC
J gene: TRBJ1-6; D gene: -; clone size: -; V gene: TRBV5-6; CDR3 protein: CASIPDSDSPLHF; CDR3 DNA: TGTGCCAGCATCCCGGACTCCGATTCACCCCTCCACTTT
J gene: TRBJ2-5; D gene: TRBD1; clone size: -; V gene: TRBV10-3; CDR3 protein: CAISLTGKGETQYF; CDR3 DNA: TGTGCCATCAGCTTGACAGGGAAGGGGGAGACCCAGTACTTC
J gene: TRBJ2-5; D gene: TRBD2; clone size: -; V gene: TRBV30; CDR3 protein: CAWSRRRRGGAETQYF; CDR3 DNA: TGTGCCTGGAGCCGCCGAAGGCGGGGGGGCGCAGAGACCCAGTACTTC
J gene: TRBJ2-7; D gene: -; clone size: -; V gene: TRBV25-1; CDR3 protein: CASTRTGWYEQYF; CDR3 DNA: TGTGCCAGCACCCGAACAGGGTGGTACGAGCAGTACTTC
J gene: TRBJ1-1; D gene: -; clone size: -; V gene: TRBV19; CDR3 protein: CASSIPGRARSTEAFF; CDR3 DNA: TGTGCCAGTAGTATCCCCGGCAGGGCGAGGAGCACTGAAGCTTTCTTT
J gene: TRBJ1-5; D gene: TRBD1; clone size: few; V gene: TRBV28; CDR3 protein: CATIDRGGNQPQHF; CDR3 DNA: TGTGCCACCATTGACAGGGGAGGCAATCAGCCCCAGCATTTT
J gene: TRBJ1-3; D gene: -; clone size: -; V gene: TRBV19; CDR3 protein: CASARQPGNTIYF; CDR3 DNA: TGTGCCAGCGCAAGACAGCCTGGAAACACCATATATTTT
J gene: TRBJ1-6; D gene: -; clone size: -; V gene: TRBV15; CDR3 protein: CATSRVEGTNSPLHF; CDR3 DNA: TGTGCCACCAGCAGAGTGGAGGGGACGAATTCACCCCTCCACTTT
J gene: TRBJ2-3; D gene: TRBD2; clone size: -; V gene: TRBV6-5; CDR3 protein: CASSSQRGRTDTQYF; CDR3 DNA: TGTGCCAGCAGCAGCCAGCGGGGGCGCACAGATACGCAGTATTTT
J gene: TRBJ1-3; D gene: -; clone size: -; V gene: TRBV6-5; CDR3 protein: CASSYEGLGAIYF; CDR3 DNA: TGTGCCAGCAGTTACGAAGGCCTCGGGGCCATATATTTT
J gene: TRBJ1-6; D gene: TRBD1; clone size: few; V gene: TRBV5-1; CDR3 protein: CASSLAVGQGVSPLHF; CDR3 DNA: TGCGCCAGCAGCTTGGCCGTTGGTCAGGGGGTTTCACCCCTCCACTTT
J gene: TRBJ2-3; D gene: TRBD1; clone size: -; V gene: TRBV5-8; CDR3 protein: CASSLAGTGGGTDTQYF; CDR3 DNA: TGTGCCAGCAGCTTGGCCGGGACAGGGGGTGGCACAGATACGCAGTATTTT
J gene: TRBJ2-5; D gene: -; clone size: -; V gene: TRBV7-9; CDR3 protein: CASSLRVQSGQETQYF; CDR3 DNA: TGTGCCAGCAGCCTCCGGGTCCAATCGGGACAAGAGACCCAGTACTTC
J gene: TRBJ2-1; D gene: -; clone size: -; V gene: TRBV4-1; CDR3 protein: CASSQVQGFEDNEQFF; CDR3 DNA: TGCGCCAGCAGCCAAGTCCAGGGGTTTGAGGACAATGAGCAGTTCTTC
J gene: TRBJ1-4; D gene: -; clone size: -; V gene: TRBV6-5; CDR3 protein: CASSTGSPNEKLFF; CDR3 DNA: TGTGCCAGCAGTACCGGGTCCCCTAATGAAAAACTGTTTTTT
J gene: TRBJ1-6; D gene: -; clone size: once; V gene: TRBV7-9; CDR3 protein: CASRKGPRLPPSPLHF; CDR3 DNA: TGTGCCAGCAGAAAAGGCCCCAGGCTACCACCTTCACCCCTCCACTTT
J gene: TRBJ1-1; D gene: TRBD1; clone size: -; V gene: TRBV6-5; CDR3 protein: CASKTGVKNTEAFF; CDR3 DNA: TGTGCCAGCAAAACAGGGGTTAAGAACACTGAAGCTTTCTTT
J gene: TRBJ2-7; D gene: TRBD2; clone size: -; V gene: TRBV28; CDR3 protein: CASSPSSGGSYEQYF; CDR3 DNA: TGTGCCAGCAGTCCCTCTAGCGGGGGATCCTACGAGCAGTACTTC
J gene: TRBJ1-2; D gene: TRBD1; clone size: -; V gene: TRBV28; CDR3 protein: CASSPALTGNYGYTF; CDR3 DNA: TGTGCCAGCAGTCCTGCGCTGACAGGGAACTATGGCTACACCTTC
J gene: TRBJ1-6; D gene: TRBD1; clone size: -; V gene: TRBV2; CDR3 protein: CASRAKPPDRAQSPLHF; CDR3 DNA: TGTGCCAGCAGAGCCAAACCACCGGACAGGGCGCAATCACCCCTCCACTTT
J gene: TRBJ1-2; D gene: TRBD1; clone size: -; V gene: TRBV10-3; CDR3 protein: CAITERTGFFNYGYTF; CDR3 DNA: TGTGCCATCACTGAAAGGACAGGGTTCTTCAACTATGGCTACACCTTC
J gene: TRBJ2-5; D gene: TRBD1; clone size: -; V gene: TRBV6-2/TRBV6-3; CDR3 protein: CASSSGQLQETQYF; CDR3 DNA: TGTGCCAGCAGTTCGGGACAGCTACAAGAGACCCAGTACTTC
J gene: TRBJ1-5; D gene: TRBD1; clone size: -; V gene: TRBV20-1; CDR3 protein: CSASQNRGRQPQHF; CDR3 DNA: TGCAGTGCTAGTCAGAACAGGGGGCGACAGCCCCAGCATTTT
J gene: TRBJ2-4; D gene: -; clone size: few; V gene: TRBV15; CDR3 protein: CATRSPGLPLAKNIQYF; CDR3 DNA: TGTGCCACCAGATCGCCGGGACTTCCACTAGCCAAAAACATTCAGTACTTC
J gene: TRBJ2-5; D gene: TRBD2; clone size: -; V gene: TRBV2; CDR3 protein: CASSSGEQETQYF; CDR3 DNA: TGTGCCAGCAGTAGCGGGGAGCAAGAGACCCAGTACTTC
J gene: TRBJ1-5; D gene: -; clone size: -; V gene: TRBV11-3; CDR3 protein: CASSLGPQNSNQPQHF; CDR3 DNA: TGTGCCAGCAGCTTAGGCCCCCAGAATAGCAATCAGCCCCAGCATTTT
J gene: TRBJ2-5; D gene: TRBD2; clone size: -; V gene: TRBV2; CDR3 protein: CASRRGDHAGGETQYF; CDR3 DNA: TGTGCCAGCAGGCGGGGGGACCATGCCGGGGGCGAGACCCAGTACTTC
J gene: TRBJ2-1; D gene: -; clone size: -; V gene: TRBV5-4; CDR3 protein: CASSRADSYNEQFF; CDR3 DNA: TGTGCCAGCAGCCGAGCTGACAGTTACAATGAGCAGTTCTTC
J gene: TRBJ1-2; D gene: -; clone size: -; V gene: TRBV20-1; CDR3 protein: CSARQGYGYTF; CDR3 DNA: TGCAGTGCTAGACAGGGATATGGCTACACCTTC
J gene: TRBJ2-2; D gene: -; clone size: -; V gene: TRBV5-8; CDR3 protein: CASSFLGELFF; CDR3 DNA: TGTGCCAGCAGCTTCCTCGGGGAGCTGTTTTTT
J gene: TRBJ1-1; D gene: TRBD1; clone size: -; V gene: TRBV27; CDR3 protein: CASSGRTGITEAFF; CDR3 DNA: TGTGCCAGCAGTGGGAGGACAGGGATCACTGAAGCTTTCTTT
J gene: TRBJ1-6; D gene: -; clone size: once; V gene: TRBV6-5; CDR3 protein: CASQGTGSYNSPLHF; CDR3 DNA: TGTGCCAGCCAGGGCACCGGCTCCTATAATTCACCCCTCCACTTT
J gene: TRBJ1-4; D gene: -; clone size: -; V gene: TRBV4-2; CDR3 protein: CASSPGHGNEKLFF; CDR3 DNA: TGTGCCAGCAGTCCGGGACACGGTAATGAAAAACTGTTTTTT
J gene: TRBJ2-3; D gene: TRBD2; clone size: -; V gene: TRBV24-1; CDR3 protein: CATRGAGANTDTQYF; CDR3 DNA: TGTGCCACCAGGGGAGCGGGGGCCAACACAGATACGCAGTATTTT
J gene: TRBJ2-1; D gene: TRBD2; clone size: -; V gene: TRBV7-8; CDR3 protein: CASRLAGDEQFF; CDR3 DNA: TGTGCCAGCAGACTAGCGGGGGATGAGCAGTTCTTC
J gene: TRBJ2-5; D gene: -; clone size: few; V gene: TRBV3-1/TRBV3-2; CDR3 protein: CASSLRLQGGPTQYF; CDR3 DNA: TGTGCCAGCAGTTTAAGGTTGCAGGGGGGCCCGACCCAGTACTTC
J gene: TRBJ1-2; D gene: -; clone size: -; V gene: TRBV4-2; CDR3 protein: CASSQDFGANYGYTF; CDR3 DNA: TGTGCCAGCAGCCAAGATTTCGGGGCTAACTATGGCTACACCTTC
J gene: TRBJ2-5; D gene: TRBD2; clone size: few; V gene: TRBV5-5; CDR3 protein: CASSDEEAGGRETQYF; CDR3 DNA: TGTGCCAGCAGCGACGAAGAAGCGGGGGGGCGAGAGACCCAGTACTTC
J gene: TRBJ2-5; D gene: TRBD2; clone size: -; V gene: TRBV9; CDR3 protein: CASSPGLAGGRETQYF; CDR3 DNA: TGTGCCAGCAGCCCGGGACTAGCGGGGGGGCGAGAGACCCAGTACTTC
J gene: TRBJ1-6; D gene: TRBD1; clone size: -; V gene: TRBV27; CDR3 protein: CASSRSAGTGLSPLHF; CDR3 DNA: TGTGCCAGCAGTCGTTCAGCCGGGACAGGGTTGTCACCCCTCCACTTT
J gene: TRBJ2-4; D gene: -; clone size: -; V gene: TRBV18; CDR3 protein: CASSLSDSDAKNIQYF; CDR3 DNA: TGTGCCAGCTCACTCAGTGACAGCGATGCCAAAAACATTCAGTACTTC
J gene: TRBJ1-1; D gene: -; clone size: -; V gene: TRBV5-6; CDR3 protein: CASSLVGGQGTEAFF; CDR3 DNA: TGTGCCAGCAGCTTGGTCGGGGGGCAGGGCACTGAAGCTTTCTTT